These 11 T cell receptor beta chains share one sample of origin, sequenced in a study of blood T cell repertoires in COVID-19 (TCRdb year 2020). Receptor libraries were prepared by the immunoSEQ multiplex PCR assay. TCRdb mirrors the immuneACCESS table, restricted to in-frame sequences. Some clones are absent from its copies; in checked studies, under half trace to an unresolved V gene, and the reason for the others is unknown. The sample table contains fewer than 350,000 clones; only one count was recorded for 70% to 90% of them. The biggest ten clones account for 2.2% of the sample. Sequencing was done on a sample of PBMCs or T cells enriched from blood (not recorded which). These TCRs come from a young man who had recovered from COVID-19.

V usage is TRBV30 and J usage is TRBJ1-5; D ambiguous. Germline lookup yields CDR1 GTSNPN and CDR2 SVGIG (reference sequence). V gave up 7 bases and J gave up 4 bases, with 11 bases separating them. The CDR3 extends over 12 amino acids. The CDR3: CAYNTGNQPQHF. The CDR3, as DNA: TGTGCCTACAACACGGGGAATCAGCCCCAGCATTTT.

This clone was counted between two and nine times. V is TRBV4-2 and J is TRBJ1-1; D may be TRBD1 (5 bases). The germline CDR1 and CDR2 sequences are LGHNA and YNFKEQ. The CDR3 is made up of 15 amino acids. V gave up 1 base and J gave up 2 bases, with 11 bases separating them. CDR3: CASSQVLQGNTEAFF. The CDR3 nucleotides read TGTGCCAGCAGCCAAGTACTCCAGGGAAACACTGAAGCTTTCTTT.

The V call is TRBV19, the J call TRBJ1-5, with D maybe TRBD1 (6 bases). This CDR3 spans 13 amino acids. V lost 5 bases and J lost 7, with 12 bases in between. Germline V CDR1 and CDR2: LNHDA, SQIVND (reference sequence). DNA for the CDR3: TGTGCCAGTAGTTCCACAGGGCAGCAGCCCCAGCATTTT. Its protein is CASSSTGQQPQHF.

The chain couples TRBV21-1 to TRBJ1-6. TRBV21-1 is recorded as a pseudogene. The CDR3 loop spans 19 amino acids. The CDR3 nucleotides are TGTGCCAGCAGCAAAGAGGGCGGCAGGGAGGGAAAGAATAATTCACCCCTCCACTTT. Its protein is CASSKEGGREGKNNSPLHF.

This clone was seen only once. This sequence joins TRBV4-2 and TRBJ1-6; TRBD1 agrees at 9 bases. This CDR3 spans 15 amino acids. Looked up from germline, CDR1 is LGHNA and CDR2 is YNFKEQ. The trim removed 4 bases at V and 10 bases at J, leaving 8 bases unmatched. This chain's CDR3 is CASSPRDRVESPLHF. The CDR3 coding sequence is TGTGCCAGCAGCCCACGGGACAGGGTAGAATCACCCCTCCACTTT.

The rearrangement joins TRBV6-5 to TRBJ1-2; no definite D call. Trimming shortened V by 0 bases and J by 1 base, and 12 bases separated the two germline ends. Germline V gives CDR1 MNHEY, CDR2 SVGAGI. There are 16 residues in the CDR3. CDR3 coding DNA: TGTGCCAGCAGTTACTCGGGCGCCCAGCATAACTATGGCTACACCTTC. Protein product: CASSYSGAQHNYGYTF.

The rearrangement joins TRBV3-1 (or the pseudogene TRBV3-2) to TRBJ1-3, with a weak D call TRBD1 (5 bases). Trimming shortened V by 0 bases and J by 1 base, and 7 bases separated the two germline ends. This CDR3 region has 15 residues. Germline V gene data show CDR1 as LGHDT and CDR2 as YNNKEL (reference sequence). The CDR3 nucleotides are TGTGCCAGCAGCCAAGAAGGGGTATCTGGAAACACCATATATTTT. It yields the protein CASSQEGVSGNTIYF.

The sample holds a few counts of this clone. The chain couples TRBV6-2 or TRBV6-3 to TRBJ2-2, with no clear D. The CDR3 has 14 amino acids. Germline V gives CDR1 MNHEY, CDR2 SVGEGT. Trimming shortened V by 2 bases and J by 1 base, and 5 bases separated the two germline ends. This CDR3 reads CASSYRENTGELFF. In nucleotides, the CDR3 is TGTGCCAGCAGTTACCGCGAGAACACCGGGGAGCTGTTTTTT.

This clone was seen a single time. The chain uses TRBV5-4 and TRBJ1-2, with 10 bases lining up with TRBD1. V gave up 4 bases and J gave up 5 bases; unmatched junction bases: 8. This CDR3 is 15 amino acids long. CDR1 is SGHNT and CDR2 is YYREEE in the germline V gene (reference sequence). CDR3 in amino acids: CASSPGGQGGYGYTF. DNA of the CDR3: TGTGCCAGCAGCCCGGGCGGACAGGGGGGGTATGGCTACACCTTC.

The chain has TRBV9 and TRBJ1-2, with 7 bases matching TRBD1. V trimming: 0 bases; J trimming: 4 bases; junction bases outside the gene matches: 3. Germline V gene sequence: CDR1 SGDLS, CDR2 YYNGEE. CDR3 length: 14 amino acids. The CDR3 here is CASSVGQGPYGYTF. The CDR3 DNA sequence: TGTGCCAGCAGCGTAGGACAGGGACCCTATGGCTACACCTTC.

The sample holds a few counts of this clone. The J gene is TRBJ1-1, the V gene TRBV11-3; D remains ambiguous. V was shortened by 0 bases and J by 0 bases, with 14 bases between the two germline ends. The CDR3 totals 17 residues. Looked up from germline, CDR1 is SGHNT and CDR2 is YENEEA. DNA of the CDR3: TGTGCCAGCAGCTTAGATCCCCGGGGTCCCATGAACACTGAAGCTTTCTTT. Translated, it gives CASSLDPRGPMNTEAFF.